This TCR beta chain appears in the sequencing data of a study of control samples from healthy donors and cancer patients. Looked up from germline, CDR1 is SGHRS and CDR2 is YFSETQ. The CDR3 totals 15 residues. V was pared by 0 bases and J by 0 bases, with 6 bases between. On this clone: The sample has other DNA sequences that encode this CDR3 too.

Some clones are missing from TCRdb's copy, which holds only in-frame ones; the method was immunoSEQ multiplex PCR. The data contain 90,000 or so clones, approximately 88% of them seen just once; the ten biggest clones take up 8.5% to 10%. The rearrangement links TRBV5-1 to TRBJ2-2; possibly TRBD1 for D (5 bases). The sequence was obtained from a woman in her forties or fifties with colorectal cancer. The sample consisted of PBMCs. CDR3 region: CASSLAGTNTGELFF. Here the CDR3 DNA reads TGCGCCAGCAGCTTGGCAGGGACGAACACCGGGGAGCTGTTTTTT.